These T cell receptor beta chains were read from a single sample in a study of blood T cells in healthy people across ages. MiXCR was run by TCRdb on the 5' RACE reads, yielding one entry per CDR3 protein. The repertoire has approximately 800,000 distinct CDR3 sequences, around 50% of them found once; the top ten carry roughly 25%. The source material was blood. Receptor source: a man aged 35-49 years in good health. Both conserved end residues are part of each CDR3. D genes are given only for firm matches. Rows give clone size only sometimes, using once, few, many, or a class for an expanded clone.

clone_size,v_call,j_call,d_call,cdr3_aa,cdr3_nt
.,TRBV2,TRBJ2-1,.,CASSERGQTYNEQFF,TGTGCCAGCAGTGAACGGGGGCAGACCTACAATGAGCAGTTCTTC
.,TRBV2,TRBJ2-7,.,CASSETSFYEQYF,TGTGCCAGCAGTGAAACTAGCTTCTACGAGCAGTACTTC
.,TRBV3-1,TRBJ2-1,.,CASSQVGRTCEQFF,TGTGCCAGCAGCCAAGTTGGGCGAACGTGTGAGCAGTTCTTC
.,TRBV4-3,TRBJ1-2,.,CASSRTPDYGYTF,TGCGCCAGCAGCCGGACACCAGACTATGGCTACACCTTC
.,TRBV7-2,TRBJ2-7,.,CASSLNGLYEQYF,TGTGCCAGCAGCTTAAACGGACTCTACGAGCAGTACTTC
.,TRBV7-2,TRBJ2-1,.,CASSFGSGPYNEQFF,TGTGCCAGCAGCTTTGGTAGTGGCCCCTACAATGAGCAGTTCTTC
.,TRBV14,TRBJ2-1,TRBD2,CASSQDGEGPYNEQFF,TGTGCCAGCAGCCAAGACGGGGAGGGCCCATACAATGAGCAGTTCTTC
.,TRBV25-1,TRBJ2-3,TRBD2,CASSELAGGPNTDTQYF,TGTGCCAGCAGTGAATTAGCGGGAGGACCCAACACAGATACGCAGTATTTT
.,TRBV24-1,TRBJ2-5,TRBD2,CATSDLPLAGERETQYF,TGTGCCACCAGTGATTTACCGCTAGCGGGAGAGCGTGAGACCCAGTACTTC
few,TRBV6-5,TRBJ2-7,.,CASSRGRSYEQYF,TGTGCCAGCAGCAGGGGAAGGTCCTACGAGCAGTACTTC
few,TRBV27,TRBJ2-1,.,CASSFGGGGQFF,TGTGCCAGCAGTTTCGGGGGAGGCGGGCAGTTCTTC
.,TRBV6-5,TRBJ1-2,TRBD1,CASSYSRTGINYGYTF,TGTGCCAGCAGTTACAGCCGGACAGGGATTAACTATGGCTACACCTTC
many,TRBV7-3,TRBJ2-1,TRBD2,CLAGTAYNEQFF,TGCTTAGCGGGGACGGCCTACAATGAGCAGTTCTTC
.,TRBV4-2,TRBJ1-4,.,CASTSTVSATNEKLFF,TGTGCCAGCACCTCGACAGTAAGCGCAACTAATGAAAAACTGTTTTTT
.,TRBV7-2,TRBJ2-1,.,CASRSRSSYNEQFF,TGTGCCAGCAGAAGTCGCAGCTCCTACAATGAGCAGTTCTTC
few,TRBV29-1,TRBJ2-7,.,CSVGGRLSYEQYF,TGCAGCGTTGGAGGGCGACTTTCCTACGAGCAGTACTTC
.,TRBV6-2/TRBV6-3,TRBJ2-1,.,CASSRPGGGVWNEQFF,TGTGCCAGCAGCAGACCAGGGGGGGGAGTTTGGAACGAGCAGTTCTTC
few,TRBV7-6,TRBJ2-3,TRBD2,CASSLVSGRALDTQYF,TGTGCCAGCAGCTTAGTCAGCGGGAGGGCCCTAGATACGCAGTATTTT
few,TRBV20-1,TRBJ1-2,.,CSARDPGRSDYGYTF,TGCAGTGCTAGAGATCCTGGACGTTCTGACTATGGCTACACCTTC
.,TRBV28,TRBJ1-1,TRBD1,CASSSTGTGAQGTEAFF,TGTGCCAGCAGTTCCACCGGGACAGGGGCCCAGGGCACTGAAGCTTTCTTT
.,TRBV27,TRBJ2-3,TRBD2,CASSNKKRGLAGVERDTQYF,TGTGCCAGCAGCAATAAAAAGAGGGGACTAGCGGGAGTAGAGCGGGATACGCAGTATTTT
few,TRBV24-1,TRBJ2-1,.,CATSDSSRGPWEQFF,TGTGCCACCAGTGATTCGTCAAGAGGGCCGTGGGAGCAGTTCTTC
few,TRBV20-1,TRBJ2-1,.,CSARGLTDYNEQFF,TGCAGTGCTAGAGGTTTGACCGATTACAATGAGCAGTTCTTC
few,TRBV4-2,TRBJ2-3,TRBD2,CASSQALAGTDTQYF,TGTGCCAGCAGCCAAGCACTAGCGGGCACAGATACGCAGTATTTT
.,TRBV20-1,TRBJ2-7,.,CSARPGQTPYEQYF,TGCAGTGCGAGGCCGGGGCAAACGCCTTACGAGCAGTACTTC
few,TRBV28,TRBJ1-2,.,CASSSAEGTSYGYTF,TGTGCCAGCAGCTCGGCGGAGGGTACAAGCTATGGCTACACCTTC
.,TRBV25-1,TRBJ1-5,.,CASRTLLNQPQHF,TGTGCCAGCAGGACACTTTTAAATCAGCCCCAGCATTTT
many,TRBV24-1,TRBJ2-5,TRBD2,CATSDPGTSGRETQYF,TGTGCCACCAGTGACCCGGGGACTAGCGGGAGGGAGACCCAGTACTTC
.,TRBV29-1,TRBJ2-1,.,CSAGAADNEQFF,TGCAGCGCCGGCGCAGCGGACAATGAGCAGTTCTTC
once,TRBV9,TRBJ2-6,.,CASNVEGGLTSGANVLTF,TGTGCCAGCAACGTAGAAGGAGGACTTACGTCTGGGGCCAACGTCCTGACTTTC
.,TRBV5-1,TRBJ2-3,TRBD1,CASSLPGQLTDTQYF,TGCGCCAGCAGCTTGCCGGGACAGCTCACGGATACGCAGTATTTT
.,TRBV24-1,TRBJ2-2,.,CATSDIRGPTGELFF,TGTGCCACCAGTGATATCAGGGGCCCCACCGGGGAGCTGTTTTTT
.,TRBV7-9,TRBJ2-3,TRBD1,CASSTDRGTQYF,TGTGCCAGCAGCACCGACAGGGGTACGCAGTATTTT
.,TRBV25-1,TRBJ1-2,.,CASSVGTTTYGYTF,TGTGCCAGCAGTGTTGGCACTACTACCTATGGCTACACCTTC
many,TRBV9,TRBJ2-2,.,CASSVQAVDGELFF,TGTGCCAGCAGCGTACAGGCCGTGGACGGGGAGCTGTTTTTT
.,TRBV29-1,TRBJ2-3,.,CSVKGRGLMDTQYF,TGCAGCGTCAAAGGGCGGGGACTTATGGATACGCAGTATTTT
.,TRBV28,TRBJ1-2,.,CASSQRRVRYTF,TGTGCCAGCAGCCAAAGGCGGGTTCGCTACACCTTC
.,TRBV21-1,TRBJ2-7,.,CASSKPGLAAYEQYF,TGTGCCAGCAGCAAACCGGGACTAGCGGCCTACGAGCAGTACTTC
once,TRBV3-1,TRBJ2-7,.,CASSQDRLGSNEQYF,TGTGCCAGCAGCCAAGATCGACTAGGCTCGAACGAGCAGTACTTC
.,TRBV2,TRBJ1-5,TRBD1,CASSEAPGGTKNNQPQHF,TGTGCCAGCAGTGAAGCCCCAGGGGGGACAAAAAACAATCAGCCCCAGCATTTT
.,TRBV29-1,TRBJ1-4,.,CSVYGSGTNEKLFF,TGCAGCGTTTACGGGTCTGGAACTAATGAAAAACTGTTTTTT
few,TRBV4-1,TRBJ2-1,TRBD2,CASSQESAGLINNEQFF,TGCGCCAGCAGCCAAGAATCGGCGGGACTAATCAACAATGAGCAGTTCTTC
few,TRBV5-1,TRBJ1-6,.,CASSQRDFKSPLHF,TGCGCCAGCAGCCAGCGGGACTTTAAGTCGCCCCTCCACTTT
few,TRBV28,TRBJ2-3,TRBD1,CASSSGQRHTDTQYF,TGTGCCAGCAGCTCGGGACAGAGACACACAGATACGCAGTATTTT
few,TRBV10-1,TRBJ2-3,TRBD2,CASSAGTSSADTQYF,TGCGCCAGCAGTGCCGGGACTAGTTCAGCGGATACGCAGTATTTT
.,TRBV20-1,TRBJ1-5,.,CSAREPGTPGNQPQHF,TGCAGTGCTAGAGAACCTGGGACGCCGGGCAATCAGCCCCAGCATTTT
.,TRBV15,TRBJ2-3,TRBD2,CATSSRDYRTDTQYF,TGTGCCACCAGCAGCCGGGACTATCGCACAGATACGCAGTATTTT
.,TRBV7-9,TRBJ1-4,.,CASGHRDLDFATNEKLFF,TGTGCCAGCGGACACCGGGACTTGGACTTTGCAACTAATGAAAAACTGTTTTTT
.,TRBV12-3/TRBV12-4,TRBJ1-4,.,CASSSPRTAVDEKLFF,TGTGCCAGCAGTTCCCCGAGGACAGCGGTGGATGAAAAACTGTTTTTT
.,TRBV7-2,TRBJ2-1,.,CASSLERVNEQFF,TGTGCCAGCAGCTTAGAGCGGGTCAATGAGCAGTTCTTC
.,TRBV3-1,TRBJ1-2,.,CASSQDRVSLTYGYTF,TGTGCCAGCAGCCAAGATCGAGTCAGTTTGACCTATGGCTACACCTTC
few,TRBV9,TRBJ2-7,TRBD1,CASSDDRGESYEQYF,TGTGCCAGCAGTGACGACAGGGGTGAATCGTACGAGCAGTACTTC
.,TRBV27,TRBJ2-1,TRBD2,CASSLIPSGGYNEQFF,TGTGCCAGCAGTTTAATCCCTAGCGGGGGATACAATGAGCAGTTCTTC
few,TRBV4-2,TRBJ1-2,.,CASSQGGNYGYTF,TGTGCCAGCAGCCAGGGGGGAAACTATGGCTACACCTTC
.,TRBV27,TRBJ2-1,TRBD2,CASSKFGSGGNEQFF,TGTGCCAGCAGTAAATTCGGCAGCGGGGGAAATGAGCAGTTCTTC
.,TRBV29-1,TRBJ1-1,.,CSVRRGGGDTEAFF,TGCAGCGTTCGGAGGGGCGGGGGGGACACTGAAGCTTTCTTT
few,TRBV5-1,TRBJ1-2,.,CASILLLGPYGYTF,TGCGCCAGCATATTGCTGCTGGGTCCCTATGGCTACACCTTC
.,TRBV10-3,TRBJ2-3,.,CAISEPGQSGVDTQYF,TGTGCCATCAGTGAGCCCGGACAGAGTGGGGTAGATACGCAGTATTTT
once,TRBV7-9,TRBJ2-7,TRBD2,CASSPNTWREVSYEQYF,TGTGCCAGCAGCCCCAACACCTGGCGGGAGGTGTCCTACGAGCAGTACTTC